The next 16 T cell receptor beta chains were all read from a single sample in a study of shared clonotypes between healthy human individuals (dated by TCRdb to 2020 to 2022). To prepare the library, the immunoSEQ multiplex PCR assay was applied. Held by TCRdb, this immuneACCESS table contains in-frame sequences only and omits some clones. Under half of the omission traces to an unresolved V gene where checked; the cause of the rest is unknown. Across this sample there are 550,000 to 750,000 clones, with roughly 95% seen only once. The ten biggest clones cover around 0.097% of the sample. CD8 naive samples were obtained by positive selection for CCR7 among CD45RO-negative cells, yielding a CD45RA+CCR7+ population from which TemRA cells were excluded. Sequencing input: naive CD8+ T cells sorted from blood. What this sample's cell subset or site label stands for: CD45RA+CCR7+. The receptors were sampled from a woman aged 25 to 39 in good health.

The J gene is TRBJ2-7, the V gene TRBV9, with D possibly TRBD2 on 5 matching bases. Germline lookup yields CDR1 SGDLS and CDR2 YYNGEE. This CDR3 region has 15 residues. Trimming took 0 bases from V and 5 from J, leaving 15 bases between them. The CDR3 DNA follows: TGTGCCAGCAGCGTAGACGTGGGAGTAGGCAACGAGCAGTACTTC. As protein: CASSVDVGVGNEQYF. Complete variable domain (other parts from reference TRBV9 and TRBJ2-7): DSGVTQTPKHLITATGQRVTLRCSPRSGDLSVYWYQQSLDQGLQFLIQYYNGEERAKGNILERFSAQQFPDLHSELNLSSLELGDSALYFCASSVDVGVGNEQYFGPGTRLTVT.

CDR3 coding DNA: TGTGCCAGCAGTTTCATTGGGGGTGGCTATGGCTACACCTTC. The encoded protein is CASSFIGGGYGYTF. This chain joins TRBV27 and TRBJ1-2; D perhaps matches TRBD1 (5 bases). The CDR3 loop spans 14 amino acids. Looked up from germline, CDR1 is MNHEY and CDR2 is SMNVEV (reference sequence). The V gene lost 3 bases and the J gene lost 4 bases, with 12 bases spanning the gap.

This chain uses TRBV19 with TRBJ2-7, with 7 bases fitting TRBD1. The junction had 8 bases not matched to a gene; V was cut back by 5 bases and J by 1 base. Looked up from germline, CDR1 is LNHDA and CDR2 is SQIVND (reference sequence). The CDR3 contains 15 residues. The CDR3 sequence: CASSVGTDGSYEQYF. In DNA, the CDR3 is TGTGCCAGTAGTGTCGGGACAGACGGATCCTACGAGCAGTACTTC.

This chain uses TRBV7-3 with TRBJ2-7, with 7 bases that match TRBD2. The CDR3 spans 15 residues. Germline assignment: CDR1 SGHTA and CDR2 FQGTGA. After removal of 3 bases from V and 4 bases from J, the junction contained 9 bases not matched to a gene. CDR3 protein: CASSLRAGSRYEQYF. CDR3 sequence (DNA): TGTGCCAGCAGCTTGCGAGCGGGATCGAGATACGAGCAGTACTTC.

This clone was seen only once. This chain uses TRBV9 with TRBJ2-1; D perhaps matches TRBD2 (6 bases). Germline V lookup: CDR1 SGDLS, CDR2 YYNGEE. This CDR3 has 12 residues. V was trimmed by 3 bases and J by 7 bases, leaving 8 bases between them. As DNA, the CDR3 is TGTGCCAGCAGCGGCCGGGAGAATGAGCAGTTCTTC. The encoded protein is CASSGRENEQFF.

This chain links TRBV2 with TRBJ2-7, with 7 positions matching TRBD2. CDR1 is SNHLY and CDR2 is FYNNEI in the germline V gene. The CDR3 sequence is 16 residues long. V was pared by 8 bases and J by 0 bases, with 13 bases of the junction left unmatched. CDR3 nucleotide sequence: TGTGCCAGCCTAACTTTTTCGCGGGAGAACTCCTACGAGCAGTACTTC. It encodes CASLTFSRENSYEQYF.

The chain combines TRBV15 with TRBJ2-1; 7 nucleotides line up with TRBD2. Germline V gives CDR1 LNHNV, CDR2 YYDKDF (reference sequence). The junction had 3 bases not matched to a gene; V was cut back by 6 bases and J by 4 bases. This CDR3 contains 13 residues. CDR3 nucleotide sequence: TGTGCCACCAGGGGAGCGGGGTACAATGAGCAGTTCTTC. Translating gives CATRGAGYNEQFF.

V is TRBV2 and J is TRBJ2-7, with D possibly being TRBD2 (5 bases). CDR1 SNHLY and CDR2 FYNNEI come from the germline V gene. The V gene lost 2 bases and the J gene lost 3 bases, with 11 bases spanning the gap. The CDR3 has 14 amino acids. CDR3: CASSEYNRGYEQYF. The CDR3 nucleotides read TGTGCCAGCAGTGAATACAATCGGGGCTACGAGCAGTACTTC. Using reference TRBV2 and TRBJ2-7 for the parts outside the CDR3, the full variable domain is EPEVTQTPSHQVTQMGQEVILRCVPISNHLYFYWYRQILGQKVEFLVSFYNNEISEKSEIFDDQFSVERPDGSNFTLKIRSTKLEDSAMYFCASSEYNRGYEQYFGPGTRLTVT.

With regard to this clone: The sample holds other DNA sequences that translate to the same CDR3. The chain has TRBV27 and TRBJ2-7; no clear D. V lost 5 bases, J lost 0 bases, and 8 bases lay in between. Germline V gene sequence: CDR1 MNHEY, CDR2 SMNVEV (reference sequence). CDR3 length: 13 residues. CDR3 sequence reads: CASSASDSYEQYF. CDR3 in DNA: TGTGCCAGCAGTGCGTCCGACTCCTACGAGCAGTACTTC.

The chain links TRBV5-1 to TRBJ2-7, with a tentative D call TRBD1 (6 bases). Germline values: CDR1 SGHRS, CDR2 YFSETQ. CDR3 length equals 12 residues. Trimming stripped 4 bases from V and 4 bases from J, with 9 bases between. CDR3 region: CASSAGQYEQYF. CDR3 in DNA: TGCGCCAGCAGCGCCGGACAGTACGAGCAGTACTTC.

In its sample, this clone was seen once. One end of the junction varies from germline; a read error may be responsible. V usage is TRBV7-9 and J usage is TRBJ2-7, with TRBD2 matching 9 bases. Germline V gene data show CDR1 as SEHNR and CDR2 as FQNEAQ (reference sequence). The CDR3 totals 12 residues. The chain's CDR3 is CASSLVPSGIEF. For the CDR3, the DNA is TGTGCCAGCAGCTTAGTCCCTAGCGGGATCGAATTC.

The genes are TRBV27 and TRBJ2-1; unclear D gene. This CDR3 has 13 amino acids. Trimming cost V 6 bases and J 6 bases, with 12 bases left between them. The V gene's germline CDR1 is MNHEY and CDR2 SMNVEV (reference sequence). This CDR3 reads CASSTDASNEQFF. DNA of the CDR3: TGTGCCAGCAGCACGGACGCCTCCAATGAGCAGTTCTTC.

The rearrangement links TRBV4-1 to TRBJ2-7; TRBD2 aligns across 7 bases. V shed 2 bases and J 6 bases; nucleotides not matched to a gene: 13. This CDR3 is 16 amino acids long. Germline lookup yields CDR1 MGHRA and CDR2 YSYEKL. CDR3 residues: CASSQPLPGGMGEQYF. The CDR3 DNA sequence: TGCGCCAGCAGCCAACCTCTCCCGGGGGGAATGGGCGAGCAGTACTTC.

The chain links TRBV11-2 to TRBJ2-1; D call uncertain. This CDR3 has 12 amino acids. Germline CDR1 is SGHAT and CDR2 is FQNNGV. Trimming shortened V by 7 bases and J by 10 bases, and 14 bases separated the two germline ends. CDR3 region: CASTLPLNEQFF. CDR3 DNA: TGTGCCAGCACCCTCCCTTTGAACGAGCAGTTCTTC.

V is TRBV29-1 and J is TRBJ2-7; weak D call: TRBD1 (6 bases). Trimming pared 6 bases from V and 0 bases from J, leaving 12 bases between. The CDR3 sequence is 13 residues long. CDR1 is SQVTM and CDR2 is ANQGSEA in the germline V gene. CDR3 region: CSVRDTGSYEQYF. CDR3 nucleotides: TGCAGCGTAAGGGACACCGGCTCCTACGAGCAGTACTTC.

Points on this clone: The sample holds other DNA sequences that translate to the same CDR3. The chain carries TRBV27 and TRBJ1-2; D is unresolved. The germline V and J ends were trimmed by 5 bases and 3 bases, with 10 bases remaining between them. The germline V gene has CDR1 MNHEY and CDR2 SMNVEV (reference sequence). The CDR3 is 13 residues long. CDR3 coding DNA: TGTGCCAGCAGTCCACGGACGGACTATGGCTACACCTTC. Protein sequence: CASSPRTDYGYTF.